These 28 T cell receptor beta chains were all obtained from the same sample, sequenced in a study of cytotoxic CD8 clonotypes in ibrutinib-treated CLL (TCRdb year 2021). Libraries were prepared through the immunoSEQ multiplex PCR assay. TCRdb stores this immuneACCESS table with in-frame sequences only. Part of the clones is absent; in the studies checked, under half of the shortfall reflects unresolved V genes, and no reason is known for the rest. The sample includes almost 250,000 clones, with 60% to 75% observed a single time. The ten largest make up 15% to 17% of the sample. According to the study, the label for this sample's time point signals: approximately 25 months on ibrutinib. The sequenced sample was PBMCs, obtained after 24 months of ibrutinib treatment. These receptors were collected from a human donor with chronic lymphocytic leukemia.

The V gene is TRBV4-2, the J gene TRBJ2-7, with D possibly TRBD2 on 6 matching bases. Trimming pared 2 bases from V and 7 bases from J, leaving 21 bases between. The CDR3 length is 16 residues. The germline gives CDR1 LGHNA, CDR2 YNFKEQ. The CDR3 nucleotides are TGTGCCAGCAGCCAACGGCGGGACCCGACGGTGGGGGAGCAGTACTTC. This translates into CASSQRRDPTVGEQYF.

The genes are TRBV10-3 and TRBJ1-2, with a tentative D call TRBD1 (6 bases). Trimming left V 3 bases short and J 4 bases short, with 12 bases between. The CDR3 length is 14 residues. The germline CDR1 and CDR2 sequences are ENHRY and SYGVKD. CDR3 nucleotides: TGTGCCATCAGTGATGGGGGCTGGGGCTATGGCTACACCTTC. Translating it yields CAISDGGWGYGYTF.

The chain links TRBV11-3 to TRBJ2-7; 7 bases agree with TRBD2. The CDR3 extends over 15 amino acids. Germline V gene sequence: CDR1 SGHNT, CDR2 YENEEA. J was trimmed by 2 bases and V by 5 bases; bases with no gene match: 9. CDR3 amino acids: CASSPGGQGTYEQYF. The CDR3 DNA follows: TGTGCCAGCAGCCCGGGGGGTCAGGGAACCTACGAGCAGTACTTC.

The chain combines TRBV28 with TRBJ2-7; D may be TRBD1 (5 bases). V was shortened by 6 bases and J by 5 bases, with 23 bases between the two germline ends. The germline V gene has CDR1 MDHEN and CDR2 SYDVKM. The CDR3 has 16 amino acids. The CDR3: CASSPYRLGRLDEQYF. CDR3 nucleotides: TGTGCCAGCAGCCCATATCGCTTGGGGCGGTTGGACGAGCAGTACTTC.

This clone was found a few times. The gene calls are TRBV27 and TRBJ2-7, with TRBD1 identical over 7 bases. V was pared by 8 bases and J by 6 bases, with 4 bases of the junction left unmatched. The CDR3 sequence is 11 residues long. Germline assignment: CDR1 MNHEY and CDR2 SMNVEV (reference sequence). The CDR3 reads CASGGQIEQYF. The CDR3 DNA follows: TGTGCCAGCGGGGGACAGATCGAGCAGTACTTC.

V is TRBV11-2 and J is TRBJ2-5, with TRBD1 as a possible D gene (5 bases). Germline V lookup: CDR1 SGHAT, CDR2 FQNNGV. V dropped 1 base and J dropped 2 bases, with 8 bases sitting between them. This CDR3 spans 14 amino acids. The CDR3 here is CASSLGGRQETQYF. CDR3 bases: TGTGCCAGCAGCTTAGGGGGCAGGCAAGAGACCCAGTACTTC.

The rearrangement uses TRBV19 and TRBJ1-6; 8 positions agree with TRBD1. V shed 6 bases and J 9 bases; nucleotides not matched to a gene: 7. The germline gives CDR1 LNHDA, CDR2 SQIVND (reference sequence). The CDR3 spans 14 residues. CDR3 nucleotides: TGTGCCAGTAGATACGACAGGGGTGGTTCACCCCTCCACTTT. Translated, it gives CASRYDRGGSPLHF.

The J gene is TRBJ1-4, the V gene TRBV28; D possibly corresponds to TRBD1 (6 bases). The V end lost 5 bases, the J end lost 8 bases, and 15 bases lay between the germline ends. The CDR3 contains 14 residues. The germline gives CDR1 MDHEN, CDR2 SYDVKM. The CDR3 protein is CASSNREAVEKLFF. CDR3 nucleotide sequence: TGTGCCAGCAGTAACAGGGAGGCTGTAGAAAAACTGTTTTTT. The full variable domain, in which reference TRBV28 and TRBJ1-4 provide the parts outside the CDR3, is DVKVTQSSRYLVKRTGEKVFLECVQDMDHENMFWYRQDPGLGLRLIYFSYDVKMKEKGDIPEGYSVSREKKERFSLILESASTNQTSMYLCASSNREAVEKLFFGSGTQLSVL.

The chain has TRBV5-4 and TRBJ2-5, with a tentative D call TRBD2 (6 bases). CDR1 is SGHNT, CDR2 YYREEE, per germline (reference sequence). Trimming shortened V by 6 bases and J by 5 bases, and 14 bases separated the two germline ends. This CDR3 is 13 amino acids long. The CDR3 nucleotides read TGTGCCAGCACCGCGGGGCAGCGGGAGACCCAGTACTTC. Translation gives CASTAGQRETQYF.

This clone was seen a few times. The rearrangement links TRBV14 to TRBJ2-1; D is uncertain. CDR1 and CDR2 from the germline V gene are SGHDN and FVKESK. Trimming shortened V by 0 bases and J by 8 bases, and 8 bases separated the two germline ends. This CDR3 spans 13 amino acids. The CDR3 DNA reads TGTGCCAGCAGCCAAGATTATGGCGATGAGCAGTTCTTC. This encodes CASSQDYGDEQFF.

The chain carries TRBV4-1 and TRBJ2-7, with TRBD1 matching over 7 bases. V lost 1 base and J lost 2; bases outside the gene matches: 8. The CDR3 has 16 amino acids. From germline, CDR1 is MGHRA and CDR2 YSYEKL. CDR3 DNA: TGCGCCAGCAGCCAAGTGTTTCGGGACAGCACCTACGAGCAGTACTTC. This codes for CASSQVFRDSTYEQYF.

This chain connects TRBV7-9 to TRBJ2-1; D is possibly TRBD1 or TRBD2 (6 bases each). Trimming removed 2 bases from V and 7 bases from J, with 15 bases in between. The CDR3 is 15 residues long. Germline V gene lookup returns CDR1 SEHNR and CDR2 FQNEAQ (reference sequence). In DNA form, the CDR3 reads TGTGCCAGCAGCTTACCAGGGGATCGGGGGAATGAGCAGTTCTTC. Translation: CASSLPGDRGNEQFF.

The CDR3 DNA is TGTGCCAGCAGCTTTCCCCCCCATAGCGGGGAAAAGGGCGAGCAGTACTTC. Protein sequence: CASSFPPHSGEKGEQYF. The gene calls are TRBV13 and TRBJ2-7; 8 bases are shared with TRBD2. The ends lost 3 bases at V and 6 bases at J; junction bases unmatched: 16. The CDR3 runs to 17 residues. Germline V gene lookup returns CDR1 PRHDT and CDR2 FYEKMQ (reference sequence).

V usage is TRBV6-5 and J usage is TRBJ2-1; D possibly corresponds to TRBD1 (6 bases). CDR1 is MNHEY and CDR2 is SVGAGI in the germline V gene. The CDR3 sequence is 14 residues long. V was trimmed by 6 bases and J by 7 bases, leaving 16 bases between them. CDR3 sequence (DNA): TGTGCCAGCAGGACAGCCACCAGGGGTAATGAGCAGTTCTTC. This encodes CASRTATRGNEQFF.

The chain uses TRBV9 and TRBJ2-1; TRBD2 is a possible D gene (5 bases). The length of the CDR3 is 14 residues. The V end lost 2 bases, the J end lost 8 bases, and 14 bases lay between the germline ends. In germline, CDR1 is SGDLS, CDR2 YYNGEE. The CDR3 region has the DNA TGTGCCAGCAGCGTTGGTCCTGAGGGCGATGAGCAGTTCTTC. As protein: CASSVGPEGDEQFF. Combining the CDR3 with reference TRBV9 and TRBJ2-1 gives the whole variable domain DSGVTQTPKHLITATGQRVTLRCSPRSGDLSVYWYQQSLDQGLQFLIQYYNGEERAKGNILERFSAQQFPDLHSELNLSSLELGDSALYFCASSVGPEGDEQFFGPGTRLTVL.

The chain combines TRBV7-9 with TRBJ1-4; weak D call: TRBD1 (5 bases). Between the trimmed V and J ends, which lost 3 bases and 3 bases, there was a span of 14 bases. The CDR3 runs to 16 residues. Looked up from germline, CDR1 is SEHNR and CDR2 is FQNEAQ (reference sequence). The CDR3 protein is CASSFFLLGPNEKLFF. The CDR3 DNA sequence: TGTGCCAGCAGCTTTTTTCTCTTGGGGCCTAATGAAAAACTGTTTTTT.

The rearrangement uses TRBV4-2 and TRBJ2-2; TRBD1 aligns across 9 bases. CDR1 and CDR2 (germline): LGHNA, YNFKEQ. V was clipped by 4 bases and J by 6 bases; unmatched bases: 12. The CDR3 loop spans 17 amino acids. CDR3 in DNA: TGTGCCAGCAGCCCGAATGCACAGGGGGCAGAGGCCGGGGAGCTGTTTTTT. Translated, it gives CASSPNAQGAEAGELFF.

This chain connects TRBV10-3 to TRBJ2-7; possibly TRBD1 for D (6 bases). This CDR3 has 14 amino acids. Trimming pared 11 bases from V and 1 base from J, leaving 18 bases between. Germline CDR1 and CDR2: ENHRY and SYGVKD. This chain's CDR3 is CAGRGAGESYEQYF. The CDR3 DNA sequence: TGTGCCGGCAGAGGGGCAGGGGAATCCTACGAGCAGTACTTC.

The chain joins TRBV28 to TRBJ2-4; D unclear. V lost 6 bases and J 4 bases, leaving 7 bases between the germline ends. The CDR3 contains 12 residues. The germline gives CDR1 MDHEN, CDR2 SYDVKM. CDR3 bases: TGTGCCAGCAGAGAGGCAAAAAACATTCAGTACTTC. Translating it yields CASREAKNIQYF.

V usage is TRBV27 and J usage is TRBJ1-1, with D possibly TRBD1 on 5 matching bases. CDR3 length: 13 amino acids. Germline lookup yields CDR1 MNHEY and CDR2 SMNVEV (reference sequence). V dropped 5 bases and J dropped 4 bases, with 11 bases sitting between them. The CDR3 is CASSTGGSTEAFF. The CDR3 bases are TGTGCCAGCAGTACCGGGGGGTCCACTGAAGCTTTCTTT.

V usage is TRBV9 and J usage is TRBJ2-1; D is unresolved. Trimming shortened V by 4 bases and J by 10 bases, and 15 bases separated the two germline ends. Germline CDR1 SGDLS, CDR2 YYNGEE. CDR3 length: 13 amino acids. The CDR3 loop is CASSPTGLFEQFF. DNA of the CDR3: TGTGCCAGCAGCCCCACTGGCCTCTTCGAGCAGTTCTTC.

The V and J genes are TRBV4-1 and TRBJ1-2; D uncertain. CDR1 MGHRA and CDR2 YSYEKL come from the germline V gene. CDR3 size: 13 residues. Deletions cut 4 bases from V and 8 bases from J, with 14 bases between. DNA for the CDR3: TGCGCCAGCAGCCCTGGCTCCCTGGGGGGCTACACCTTC. Protein product: CASSPGSLGGYTF.

The chain couples TRBV29-1 to TRBJ2-1; D is possibly TRBD2 (6 bases). The CDR3 contains 15 residues. Germline V lookup: CDR1 SQVTM, CDR2 ANQGSEA. Trimming took 4 bases from V and 9 from J, leaving 22 bases between them. CDR3 coding DNA: TGCAGCGTTGGGCCCCGGGACTCTCTTCAGGGTGAGCAGTTCTTC. Its translation: CSVGPRDSLQGEQFF.

This chain uses TRBV19 with TRBJ1-4; D is perhaps TRBD1 (5 bases). This CDR3 is 15 amino acids long. Trimming removed 6 bases from V and 0 bases from J, with 11 bases in between. In germline, CDR1 is LNHDA, CDR2 SQIVND (reference sequence). Written as DNA, the CDR3 is TGTGCCAGTAGCTCGGTGACAGCAACTAATGAAAAACTGTTTTTT. This encodes CASSSVTATNEKLFF.

This clone was detected only a few times. The genes are TRBV7-3 and TRBJ1-1; TRBD1 matches 8 bases. Germline V gene lookup returns CDR1 SGHTA and CDR2 FQGTGA. The CDR3 loop spans 14 amino acids. J was trimmed by 2 bases and V by 5 bases; bases with no gene match: 4. CDR3: CASSQDRGNTEAFF. For the CDR3, the DNA is TGTGCCAGCAGCCAAGACAGGGGTAACACTGAAGCTTTCTTT.

This chain joins TRBV7-3 and TRBJ1-1, with 9 bases lining up with TRBD1. The CDR3 length is 13 residues. J was trimmed by 7 bases and V by 4 bases; bases with no gene match: 4. From germline, CDR1 is SGHTA and CDR2 FQGTGA. CDR3 nucleotides: TGTGCCAGCAGCTCGGACAGGGGAGTTGAAGCTTTCTTT. Protein: CASSSDRGVEAFF.

In its sample, this clone was seen a few times. The J gene is TRBJ2-4, the V gene TRBV28, with 8 positions matching TRBD2. The CDR3 sequence is 14 residues long. With 3 bases clipped from V and 6 bases from J, the junction kept 4 bases outside the gene matches. Per germline, CDR1 MDHEN and CDR2 SYDVKM. CDR3 residues: CASSFSGSVNIQYF. CDR3 bases: TGTGCCAGCAGTTTCAGCGGGAGTGTAAACATTCAGTACTTC.

The chain uses TRBV4-1 and TRBJ2-1; 8 bases line up with TRBD2. The CDR3 has 17 residues. Germline V gives CDR1 MGHRA, CDR2 YSYEKL. Unmatched junction bases numbered 13, after V lost 5 bases and J lost 4 bases. The CDR3 DNA follows: TGCGCCAGCAGCTTGTCCGAAGCGGGAGCCCCTTACAATGAGCAGTTCTTC. Translated, it gives CASSLSEAGAPYNEQFF.